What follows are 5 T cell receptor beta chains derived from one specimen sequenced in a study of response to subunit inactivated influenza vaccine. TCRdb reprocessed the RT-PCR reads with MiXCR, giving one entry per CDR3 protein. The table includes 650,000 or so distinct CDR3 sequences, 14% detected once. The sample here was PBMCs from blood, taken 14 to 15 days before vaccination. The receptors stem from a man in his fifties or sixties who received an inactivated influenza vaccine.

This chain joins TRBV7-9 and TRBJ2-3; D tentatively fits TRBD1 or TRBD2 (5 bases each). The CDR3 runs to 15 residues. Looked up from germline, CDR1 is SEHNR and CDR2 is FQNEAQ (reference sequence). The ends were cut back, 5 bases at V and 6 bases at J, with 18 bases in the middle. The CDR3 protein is CASSALASGTDTQYF. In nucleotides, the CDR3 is TGTGCCAGCAGCGCGCTAGCATCGGGGACGGATACGCAGTATTTT.

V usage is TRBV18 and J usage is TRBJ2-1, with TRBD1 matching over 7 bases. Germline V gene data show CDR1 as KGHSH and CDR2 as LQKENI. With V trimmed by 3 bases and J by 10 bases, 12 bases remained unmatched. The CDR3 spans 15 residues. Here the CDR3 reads CASSPPGQSLREQFF. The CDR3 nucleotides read TGTGCCAGCTCACCGCCGGGACAGAGTTTAAGGGAGCAGTTCTTC.

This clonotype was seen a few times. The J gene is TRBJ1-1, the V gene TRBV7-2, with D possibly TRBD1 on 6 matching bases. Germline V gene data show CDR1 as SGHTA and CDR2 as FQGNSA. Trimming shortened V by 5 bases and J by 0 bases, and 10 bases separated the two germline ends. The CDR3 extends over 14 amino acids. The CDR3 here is CASSEGQMNTEAFF. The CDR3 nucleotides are TGTGCCAGCAGCGAAGGACAGATGAACACTGAAGCTTTCTTT.

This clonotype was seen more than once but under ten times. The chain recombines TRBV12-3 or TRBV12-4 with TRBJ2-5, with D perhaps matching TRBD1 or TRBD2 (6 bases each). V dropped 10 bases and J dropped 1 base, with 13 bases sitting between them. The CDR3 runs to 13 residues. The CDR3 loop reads CATGGHLQETQYF. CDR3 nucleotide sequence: TGTGCCACCGGGGGACATCTCCAAGAGACCCAGTACTTC.

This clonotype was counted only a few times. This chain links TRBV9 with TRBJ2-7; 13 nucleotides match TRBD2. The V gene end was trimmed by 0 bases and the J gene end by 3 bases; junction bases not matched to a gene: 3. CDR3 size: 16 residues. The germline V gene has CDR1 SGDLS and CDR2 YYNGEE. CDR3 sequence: CASSVGGLAGLYEQYF. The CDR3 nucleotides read TGTGCCAGCAGCGTAGGGGGACTAGCGGGACTCTACGAGCAGTACTTC.